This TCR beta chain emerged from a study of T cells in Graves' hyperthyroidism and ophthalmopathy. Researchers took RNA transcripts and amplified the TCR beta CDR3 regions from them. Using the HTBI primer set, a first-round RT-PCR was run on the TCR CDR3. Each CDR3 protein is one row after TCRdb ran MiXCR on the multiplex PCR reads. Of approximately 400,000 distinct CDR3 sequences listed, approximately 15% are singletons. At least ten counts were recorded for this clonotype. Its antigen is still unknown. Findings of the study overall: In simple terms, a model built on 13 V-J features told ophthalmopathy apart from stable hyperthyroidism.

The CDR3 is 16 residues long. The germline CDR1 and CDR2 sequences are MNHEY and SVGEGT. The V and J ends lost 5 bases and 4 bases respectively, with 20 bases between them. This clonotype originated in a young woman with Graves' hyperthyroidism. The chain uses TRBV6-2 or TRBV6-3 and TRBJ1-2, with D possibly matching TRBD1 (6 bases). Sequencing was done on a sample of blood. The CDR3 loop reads CASSLTGTTLRYGYTF. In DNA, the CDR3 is TGTGCCAGCAGTCTCACCGGGACAACCCTCCGCTATGGCTACACCTTC.